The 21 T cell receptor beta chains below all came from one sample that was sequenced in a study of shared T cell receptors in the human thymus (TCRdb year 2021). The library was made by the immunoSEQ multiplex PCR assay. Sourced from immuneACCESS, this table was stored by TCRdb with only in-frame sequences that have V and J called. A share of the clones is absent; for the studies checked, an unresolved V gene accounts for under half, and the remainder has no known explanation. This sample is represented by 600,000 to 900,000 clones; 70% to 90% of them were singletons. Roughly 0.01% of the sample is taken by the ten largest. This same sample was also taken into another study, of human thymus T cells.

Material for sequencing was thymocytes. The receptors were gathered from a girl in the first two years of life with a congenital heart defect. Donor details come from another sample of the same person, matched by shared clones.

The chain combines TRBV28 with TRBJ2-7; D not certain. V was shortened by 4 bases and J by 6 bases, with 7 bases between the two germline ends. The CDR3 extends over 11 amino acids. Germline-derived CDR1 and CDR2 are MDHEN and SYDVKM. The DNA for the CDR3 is TGTGCCAGCAGTTCCCCGGGCGAGCAGTACTTC. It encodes CASSSPGEQYF.

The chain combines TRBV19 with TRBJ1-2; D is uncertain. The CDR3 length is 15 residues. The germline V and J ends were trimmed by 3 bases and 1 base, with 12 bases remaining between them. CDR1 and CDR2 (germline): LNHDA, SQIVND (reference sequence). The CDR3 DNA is TGTGCCAGTAGTATTCTCCCTACAGTTAACTATGGCTACACCTTC. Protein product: CASSILPTVNYGYTF.

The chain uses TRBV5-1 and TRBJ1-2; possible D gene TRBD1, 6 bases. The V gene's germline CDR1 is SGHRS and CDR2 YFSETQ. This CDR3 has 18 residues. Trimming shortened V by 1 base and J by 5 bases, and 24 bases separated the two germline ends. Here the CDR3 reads CASSLRDPRDTVKYGYTF. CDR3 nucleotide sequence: TGCGCCAGCAGCTTGCGCGATCCTCGGGACACCGTCAAATATGGCTACACCTTC.

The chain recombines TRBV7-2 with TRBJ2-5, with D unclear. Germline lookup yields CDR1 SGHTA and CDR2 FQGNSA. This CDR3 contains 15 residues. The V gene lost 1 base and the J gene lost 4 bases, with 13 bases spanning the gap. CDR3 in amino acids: CASSLEVRLGETQYF. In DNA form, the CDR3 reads TGTGCCAGCAGCTTAGAGGTCAGGTTGGGAGAGACCCAGTACTTC.

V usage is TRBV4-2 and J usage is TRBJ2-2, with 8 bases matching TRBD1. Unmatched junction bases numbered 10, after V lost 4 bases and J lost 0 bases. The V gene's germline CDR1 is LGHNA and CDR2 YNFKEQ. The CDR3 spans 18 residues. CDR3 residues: CASSPFPPDRANTGELFF. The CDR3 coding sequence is TGTGCCAGCAGCCCTTTTCCCCCGGACAGGGCGAACACCGGGGAGCTGTTTTTT.

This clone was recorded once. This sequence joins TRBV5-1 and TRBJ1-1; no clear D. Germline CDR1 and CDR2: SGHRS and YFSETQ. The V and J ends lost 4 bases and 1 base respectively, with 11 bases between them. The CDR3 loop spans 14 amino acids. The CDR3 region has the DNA TGCGCCAGCAGCGTAGAACAGAAGAACACTGAAGCTTTCTTT. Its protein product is CASSVEQKNTEAFF.

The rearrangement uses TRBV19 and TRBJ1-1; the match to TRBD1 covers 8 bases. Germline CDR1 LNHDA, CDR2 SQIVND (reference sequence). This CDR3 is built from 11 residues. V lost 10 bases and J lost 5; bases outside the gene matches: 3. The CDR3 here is CATNRGTEAFF. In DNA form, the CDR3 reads TGTGCCACCAACAGGGGGACTGAAGCTTTCTTT.

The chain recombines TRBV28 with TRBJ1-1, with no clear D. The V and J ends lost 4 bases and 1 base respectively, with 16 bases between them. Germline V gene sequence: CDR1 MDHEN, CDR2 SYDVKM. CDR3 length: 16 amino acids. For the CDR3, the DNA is TGTGCCAGCAGTTATCCGGGGAGGCGACCGAACACTGAAGCTTTCTTT. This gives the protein CASSYPGRRPNTEAFF.

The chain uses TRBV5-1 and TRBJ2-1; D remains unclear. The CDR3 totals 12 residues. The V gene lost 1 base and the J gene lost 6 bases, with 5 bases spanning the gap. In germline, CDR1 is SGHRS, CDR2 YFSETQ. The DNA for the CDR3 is TGCGCCAGCAGCTTGTTCTGCAATGAGCAGTTCTTC. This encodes CASSLFCNEQFF.

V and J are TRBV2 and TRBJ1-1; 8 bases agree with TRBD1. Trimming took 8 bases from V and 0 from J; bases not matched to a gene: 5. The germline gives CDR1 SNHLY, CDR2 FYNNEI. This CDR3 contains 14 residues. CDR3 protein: CASETGAMNTEAFF. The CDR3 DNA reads TGTGCCAGCGAGACAGGGGCAATGAACACTGAAGCTTTCTTT.

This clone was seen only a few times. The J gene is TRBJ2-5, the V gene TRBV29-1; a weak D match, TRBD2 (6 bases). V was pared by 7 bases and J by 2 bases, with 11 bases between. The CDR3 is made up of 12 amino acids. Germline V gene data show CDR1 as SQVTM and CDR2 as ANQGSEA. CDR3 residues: CSGGGPQETQYF. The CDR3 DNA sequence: TGCAGCGGGGGAGGACCTCAAGAGACCCAGTACTTC.

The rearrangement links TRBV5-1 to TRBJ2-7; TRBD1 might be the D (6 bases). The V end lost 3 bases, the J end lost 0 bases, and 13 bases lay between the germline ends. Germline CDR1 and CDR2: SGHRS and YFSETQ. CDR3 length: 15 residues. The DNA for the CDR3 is TGCGCCAGCAGCTCTCAACGGGACACCTCCTACGAGCAGTACTTC. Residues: CASSSQRDTSYEQYF.

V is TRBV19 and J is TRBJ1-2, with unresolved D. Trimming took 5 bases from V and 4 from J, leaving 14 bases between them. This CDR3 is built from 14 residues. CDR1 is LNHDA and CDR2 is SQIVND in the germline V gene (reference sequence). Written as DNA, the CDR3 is TGTGCCAGTAGTCCCCAGGCCAGGATCTATGGCTACACCTTC. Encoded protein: CASSPQARIYGYTF.

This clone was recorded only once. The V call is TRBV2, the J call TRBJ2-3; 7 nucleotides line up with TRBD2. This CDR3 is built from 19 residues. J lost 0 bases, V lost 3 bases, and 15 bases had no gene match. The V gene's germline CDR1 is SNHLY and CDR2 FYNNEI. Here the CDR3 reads CASSESPSGPYPSTDTQYF. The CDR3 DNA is TGTGCCAGCAGTGAGTCCCCTAGCGGCCCCTACCCTAGCACAGATACGCAGTATTTT.

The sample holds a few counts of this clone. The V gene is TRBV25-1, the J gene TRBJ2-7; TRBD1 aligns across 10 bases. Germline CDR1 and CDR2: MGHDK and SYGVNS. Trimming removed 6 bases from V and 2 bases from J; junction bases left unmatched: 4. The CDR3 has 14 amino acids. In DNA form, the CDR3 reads TGTGCCAGCAGCCCGGGACAGGGGACCTACGAGCAGTACTTC. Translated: CASSPGQGTYEQYF.

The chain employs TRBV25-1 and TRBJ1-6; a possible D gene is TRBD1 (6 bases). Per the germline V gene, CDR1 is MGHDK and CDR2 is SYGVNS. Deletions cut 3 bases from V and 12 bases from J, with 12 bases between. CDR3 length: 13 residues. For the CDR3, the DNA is TGTGCCAGCAGTGATATACCGGACAGACCCCTCCACTTT. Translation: CASSDIPDRPLHF.

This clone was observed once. CDR3 bases: TGTGCCAGCAGTCCCACCCCCTGGGCTGGGGAGTCGCAGTACTTC. Its protein product is CASSPTPWAGESQYF. The chain is built from TRBV27 and TRBJ2-7, with a weak D call TRBD2 (5 bases). The CDR3 runs 15 residues. V lost 5 bases and J lost 9, with 23 bases in between. Germline loops: CDR1 MNHEY, CDR2 SMNVEV (reference sequence).

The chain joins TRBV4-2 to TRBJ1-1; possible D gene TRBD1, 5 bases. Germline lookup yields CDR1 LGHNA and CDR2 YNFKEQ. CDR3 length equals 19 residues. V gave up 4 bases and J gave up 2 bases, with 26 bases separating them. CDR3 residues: CASSPSSRQPWGVNTEAFF. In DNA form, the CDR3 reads TGTGCCAGCAGCCCATCATCGAGACAGCCGTGGGGGGTTAACACTGAAGCTTTCTTT.

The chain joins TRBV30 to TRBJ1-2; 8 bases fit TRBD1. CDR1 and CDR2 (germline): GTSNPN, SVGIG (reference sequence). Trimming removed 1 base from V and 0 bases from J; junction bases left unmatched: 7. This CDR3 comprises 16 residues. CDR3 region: CAWSETGVPPNYGYTF. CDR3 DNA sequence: TGTGCCTGGAGTGAGACAGGGGTTCCACCTAACTATGGCTACACCTTC. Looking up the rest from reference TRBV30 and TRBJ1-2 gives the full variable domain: SQTIHQWPATLVQPVGSPLSLECTVEGTSNPNLYWYRQAAGRGLQLLFYSVGIGQISSEVPQNLSASRPQDRQFILSSKKLLLSDSGFYLCAWSETGVPPNYGYTFGSGTRLTVV.

CDR3 sequence reads: CASSHGTGPSSGNTIYF. CDR3 DNA: TGTGCCAGCAGCCACGGGACAGGTCCGAGCTCTGGAAACACCATATATTTT. The V call is TRBV7-7, the J call TRBJ1-3, with 8 bases fitting TRBD1. The CDR3 runs 17 residues. CDR1 and CDR2 from the germline V gene are SSHAT and FNYEAQ (reference sequence). V was pared by 5 bases and J by 0 bases, with 9 bases of the junction left unmatched. The full variable domain, with the rest looked up from reference TRBV7-7 and TRBJ1-3, is GAGVSQSPRYKVTKRGQDVTLRCDPISSHATLYWYQQALGQGPEFLTYFNYEAQPDKSGLPSDRFSAERPEGSISTLTIQRTEQRDSAMYRCASSHGTGPSSGNTIYFGEGSWLTVV.

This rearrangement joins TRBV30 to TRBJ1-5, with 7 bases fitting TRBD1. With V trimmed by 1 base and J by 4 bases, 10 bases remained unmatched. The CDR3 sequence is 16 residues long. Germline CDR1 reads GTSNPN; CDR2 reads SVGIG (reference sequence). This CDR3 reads CAWSGTPGQSNQPQHF. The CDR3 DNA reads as TGTGCCTGGAGTGGGACCCCGGGACAGTCGAATCAGCCCCAGCATTTT.